The entry below describes one T cell receptor beta chain. This record belongs to a study of shared clonotypes between healthy human individuals. The unsorted PBMC replicate PCRs were performed with about 0.3 ug DNA, around 29,000 T cell genomes. The protocol was immunoSEQ multiplex PCR, while the TCRdb copy is restricted to in-frame clones and leaves out a portion. The data show roughly 500,000 clones, 76% seen once. With 5 bases removed from V and 2 bases from J, the gap between germline ends came to 7 bases. Germline V lookup: CDR1 LNHDA, CDR2 SQIVND (reference sequence). The CDR3 totals 13 residues.

Source material: PBMCs. V is TRBV19 and J is TRBJ1-5; D remains unclear. This TCR was sampled from a woman in her thirties or forties in good health. Some clones in this sample may be carry-over from other donors' samples. The CDR3 protein is CASSQLGNQPQHF. In DNA, the CDR3 is TGTGCCAGTAGTCAGTTGGGCAATCAGCCCCAGCATTTT.